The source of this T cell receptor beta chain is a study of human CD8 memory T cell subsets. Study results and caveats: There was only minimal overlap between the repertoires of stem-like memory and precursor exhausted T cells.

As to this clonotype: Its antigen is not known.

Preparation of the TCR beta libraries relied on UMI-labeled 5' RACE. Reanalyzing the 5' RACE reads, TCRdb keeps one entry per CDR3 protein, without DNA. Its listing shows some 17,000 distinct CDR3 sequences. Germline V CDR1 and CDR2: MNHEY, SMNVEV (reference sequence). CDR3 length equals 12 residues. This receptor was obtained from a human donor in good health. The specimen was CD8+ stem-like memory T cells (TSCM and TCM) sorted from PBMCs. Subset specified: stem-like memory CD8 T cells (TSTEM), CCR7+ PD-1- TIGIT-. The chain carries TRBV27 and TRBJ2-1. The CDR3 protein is CASSPENNEQFF.